What follows are 2 T cell receptor beta chains derived from one specimen sequenced in a study of PD-1 blockade in mismatch repair-deficient tumors. Here immunoSEQ multiplex PCR was the method, and the copy in TCRdb shows in-frame clones only, minus some. This repertoire shows tens of thousands of clones, around 73% found once; its top ten account for roughly 6%. Specimen: peripheral blood, collected 2 weeks after starting pembrolizumab. The receptors shown here come from an adult with mismatch repair-deficient cancer.

CDR3 coding DNA: TGTGCCATCAAAATCGTTGGGTTCTTGGGTCAGAGGCGAATGTATGGCTACACCTTC. Its protein is CAIKIVGFLGQRRMYGYTF. The J gene is TRBJ1-2, the V gene TRBV6-4; no firm D call. Trimming removed 10 bases from V and 5 bases from J, with 35 bases in between. The CDR3 has 19 residues. Germline V gives CDR1 MRHNA, CDR2 SNTAGT.

The chain carries TRBV11-2 and TRBJ2-1; D is ambiguous. Germline lookup yields CDR1 SGHAT and CDR2 FQNNGV. Deletions cut 3 bases from V and 5 bases from J, with 8 bases between. The length of the CDR3 is 13 residues. CDR3 residues: CASSFGPNNEQFF. CDR3 in DNA: TGTGCCAGCAGCTTTGGACCGAACAATGAGCAGTTCTTC.